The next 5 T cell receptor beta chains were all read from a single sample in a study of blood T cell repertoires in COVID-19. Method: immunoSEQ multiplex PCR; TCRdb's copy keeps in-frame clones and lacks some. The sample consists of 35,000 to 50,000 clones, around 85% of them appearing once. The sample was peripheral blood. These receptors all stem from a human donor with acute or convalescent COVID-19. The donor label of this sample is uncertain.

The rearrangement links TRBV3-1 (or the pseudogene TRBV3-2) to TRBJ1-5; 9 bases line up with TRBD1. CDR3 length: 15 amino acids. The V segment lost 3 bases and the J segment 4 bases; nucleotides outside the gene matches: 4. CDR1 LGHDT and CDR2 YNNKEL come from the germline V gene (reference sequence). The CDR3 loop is CASSQTGGGNQPQHF. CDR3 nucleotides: TGTGCCAGCAGCCAGACAGGGGGTGGGAATCAGCCCCAGCATTTT.

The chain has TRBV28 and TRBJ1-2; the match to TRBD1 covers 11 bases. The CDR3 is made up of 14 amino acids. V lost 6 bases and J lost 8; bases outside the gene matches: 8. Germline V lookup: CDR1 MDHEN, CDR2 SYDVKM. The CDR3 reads CASSPGQGAIGYTF. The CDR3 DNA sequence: TGTGCCAGCAGCCCAGGACAGGGGGCGATAGGCTACACCTTC.

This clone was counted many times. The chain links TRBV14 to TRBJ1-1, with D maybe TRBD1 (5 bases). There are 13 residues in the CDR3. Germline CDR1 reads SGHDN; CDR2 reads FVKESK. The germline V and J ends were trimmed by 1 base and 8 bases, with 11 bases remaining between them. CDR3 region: CASSQAGGMEAFF. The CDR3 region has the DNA TGTGCCAGCAGCCAAGCGGGGGGGATGGAAGCTTTCTTT.

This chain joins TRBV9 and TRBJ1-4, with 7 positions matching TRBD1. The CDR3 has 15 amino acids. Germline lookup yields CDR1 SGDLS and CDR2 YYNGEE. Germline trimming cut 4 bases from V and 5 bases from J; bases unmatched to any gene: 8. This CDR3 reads CASSPIGTVNEKLFF. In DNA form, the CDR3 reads TGTGCCAGCAGCCCGATAGGGACAGTGAATGAAAAACTGTTTTTT.

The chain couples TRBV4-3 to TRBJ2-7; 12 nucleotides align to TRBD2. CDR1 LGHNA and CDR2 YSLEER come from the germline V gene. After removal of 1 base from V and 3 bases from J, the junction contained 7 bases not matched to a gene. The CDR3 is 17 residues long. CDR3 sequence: CASSQVTGLAGRYEQYF. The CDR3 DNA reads TGCGCCAGCAGCCAAGTAACAGGACTAGCGGGGCGCTACGAGCAGTACTTC.